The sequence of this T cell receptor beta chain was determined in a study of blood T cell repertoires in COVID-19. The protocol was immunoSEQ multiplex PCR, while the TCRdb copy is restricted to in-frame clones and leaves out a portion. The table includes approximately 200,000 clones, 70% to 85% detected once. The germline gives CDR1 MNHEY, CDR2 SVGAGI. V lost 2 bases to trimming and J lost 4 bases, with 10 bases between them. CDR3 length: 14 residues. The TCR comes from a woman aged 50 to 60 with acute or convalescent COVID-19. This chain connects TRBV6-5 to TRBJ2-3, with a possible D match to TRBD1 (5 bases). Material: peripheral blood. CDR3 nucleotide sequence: TGTGCCAGCAGTTACCGTAAGGGGTCAGATACGCAGTATTTT. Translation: CASSYRKGSDTQYF.